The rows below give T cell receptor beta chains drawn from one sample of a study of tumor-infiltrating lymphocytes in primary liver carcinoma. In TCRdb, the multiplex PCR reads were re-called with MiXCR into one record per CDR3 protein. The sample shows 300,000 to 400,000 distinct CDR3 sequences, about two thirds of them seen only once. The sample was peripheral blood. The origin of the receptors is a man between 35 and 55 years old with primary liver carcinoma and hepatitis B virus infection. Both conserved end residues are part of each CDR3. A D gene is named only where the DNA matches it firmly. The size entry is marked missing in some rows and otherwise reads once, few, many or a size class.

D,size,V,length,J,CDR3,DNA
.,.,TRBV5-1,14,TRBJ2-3,CASSLVQSGDTQYF,TGCGCCAGCAGCTTGGTCCAGAGCGGAGATACGCAGTATTTT
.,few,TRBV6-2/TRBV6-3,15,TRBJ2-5,CASSLFRAARETQYF,TGTGCCAGCAGTCTCTTTAGGGCGGCACGGGAGACCCAGTACTTC
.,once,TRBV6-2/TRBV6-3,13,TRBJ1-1,CASSKGGRTEAFF,TGTGCCAGCAGCAAAGGGGGGAGGACTGAAGCTTTCTTT
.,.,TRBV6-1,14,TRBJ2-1,CANSEVGSYNEQFF,TGTGCCAACAGTGAAGTAGGCAGTTACAATGAGCAGTTCTTC
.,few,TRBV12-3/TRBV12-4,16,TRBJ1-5,CASSFYSGDFNQPQHF,TGTGCCAGCAGTTTTTATTCAGGGGATTTCAATCAGCCCCAGCATTTT
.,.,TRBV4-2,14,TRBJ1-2,CASSQDGSIGGYTF,TGTGCCAGCAGCCAGGATGGGAGTATCGGCGGCTACACCTTC
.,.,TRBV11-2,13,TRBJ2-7,CAGSGWRGYEQYF,TGTGCCGGCAGCGGTTGGAGAGGCTACGAGCAGTACTTC
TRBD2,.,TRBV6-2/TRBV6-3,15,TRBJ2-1,CASTEQLAGVQEQFF,TGTGCCAGCACCGAACAACTAGCGGGAGTACAGGAGCAGTTCTTC
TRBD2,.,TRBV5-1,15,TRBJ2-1,CASSLRDYPYDEQFF,TGCGCCAGCAGCCTCCGGGACTACCCCTACGATGAGCAGTTCTTC
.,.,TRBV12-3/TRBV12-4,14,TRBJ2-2,CASTHYKGIGELFF,TGTGCCAGCACCCACTACAAGGGGATCGGGGAGCTGTTTTTT
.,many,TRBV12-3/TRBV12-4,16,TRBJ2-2,CASSLLGVSDTGELFF,TGTGCCAGCAGTTTACTGGGGGTTTCGGACACCGGGGAGCTGTTTTTT
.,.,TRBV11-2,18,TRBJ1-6,CVSSSQGFGSSYNSHLHF,TGTGTCAGCAGCTCCCAAGGTTTCGGTAGCTCCTATAATTCACACCTCCACTTT
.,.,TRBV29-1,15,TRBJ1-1,CSIEIIEGANTETFF,TGCAGCATCGAAATCATAGAGGGAGCGAACACTGAAACTTTCTTT
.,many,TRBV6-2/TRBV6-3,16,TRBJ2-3,CASSSPFEVGTDTQYF,TGTGCCAGCAGTAGTCCCTTCGAAGTGGGCACAGATACGCAGTATTTT
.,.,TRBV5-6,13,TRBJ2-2,CASSLQGIGELFF,TGTGCCAGCAGCTTACAGGGAATCGGGGAGCTGTTTTTT
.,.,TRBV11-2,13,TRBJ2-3,CASRLMGSDKRYF,TGTGCCAGCAGATTGATGGGGTCTGACAAGCGGTATTTT
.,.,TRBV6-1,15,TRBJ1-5,CASSDVLGNFQPQHF,TGTGCCAGCAGTGATGTACTGGGGAATTTTCAGCCCCAGCATTTT
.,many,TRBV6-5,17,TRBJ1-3,CASSYGPEQSSGNTIYF,TGTGCCAGCAGTTACGGTCCGGAACAGAGCTCTGGAAACACCATATATTTT
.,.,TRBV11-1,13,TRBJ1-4,CAGSLFPGEKLFF,TGTGCCGGCAGCTTGTTCCCCGGTGAAAAACTGTTTTTT
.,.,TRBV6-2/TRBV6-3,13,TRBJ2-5,CASSRNRGETQYF,TGTGCCAGCAGTCGTAACCGCGGGGAGACCCAGTACTTC
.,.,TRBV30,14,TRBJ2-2,CAWSVDQNTGELFF,TGTGCCTGGAGTGTAGACCAGAACACTGGGGAGCTGTTTTTT
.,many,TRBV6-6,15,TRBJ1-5,CASSYRSETNQPQHF,TGTGCCAGCAGTTACAGGTCAGAAACTAATCAGCCCCAGCATTTT
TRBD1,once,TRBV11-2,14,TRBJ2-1,CACSPGTGSDEQFF,TGTGCCTGCAGCCCTGGGACAGGGAGCGATGAGCAGTTCTTC
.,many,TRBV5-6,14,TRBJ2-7,CASSVGQLTYEQYF,TGTGCCAGCAGCGTCGGACAGCTAACCTACGAGCAGTACTTC
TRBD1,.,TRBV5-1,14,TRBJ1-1,CASSYRTGQTEAFF,TGCGCCAGCAGCTACCGGACAGGGCAAACTGAAGCTTTCTTT
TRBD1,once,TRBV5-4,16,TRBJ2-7,CASSSNWDRAIYEQYF,TGTGCCAGCAGCTCTAACTGGGACAGGGCAATTTACGAGCAGTACTTC
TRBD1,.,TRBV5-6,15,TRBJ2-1,CASSEWTGFLGEQFF,TGTGCCAGCAGCGAATGGACAGGGTTTTTGGGTGAGCAGTTCTTC
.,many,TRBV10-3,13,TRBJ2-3,CAIQGEGYATQYF,TGTGCCATCCAGGGGGAGGGGTATGCTACGCAGTATTTT